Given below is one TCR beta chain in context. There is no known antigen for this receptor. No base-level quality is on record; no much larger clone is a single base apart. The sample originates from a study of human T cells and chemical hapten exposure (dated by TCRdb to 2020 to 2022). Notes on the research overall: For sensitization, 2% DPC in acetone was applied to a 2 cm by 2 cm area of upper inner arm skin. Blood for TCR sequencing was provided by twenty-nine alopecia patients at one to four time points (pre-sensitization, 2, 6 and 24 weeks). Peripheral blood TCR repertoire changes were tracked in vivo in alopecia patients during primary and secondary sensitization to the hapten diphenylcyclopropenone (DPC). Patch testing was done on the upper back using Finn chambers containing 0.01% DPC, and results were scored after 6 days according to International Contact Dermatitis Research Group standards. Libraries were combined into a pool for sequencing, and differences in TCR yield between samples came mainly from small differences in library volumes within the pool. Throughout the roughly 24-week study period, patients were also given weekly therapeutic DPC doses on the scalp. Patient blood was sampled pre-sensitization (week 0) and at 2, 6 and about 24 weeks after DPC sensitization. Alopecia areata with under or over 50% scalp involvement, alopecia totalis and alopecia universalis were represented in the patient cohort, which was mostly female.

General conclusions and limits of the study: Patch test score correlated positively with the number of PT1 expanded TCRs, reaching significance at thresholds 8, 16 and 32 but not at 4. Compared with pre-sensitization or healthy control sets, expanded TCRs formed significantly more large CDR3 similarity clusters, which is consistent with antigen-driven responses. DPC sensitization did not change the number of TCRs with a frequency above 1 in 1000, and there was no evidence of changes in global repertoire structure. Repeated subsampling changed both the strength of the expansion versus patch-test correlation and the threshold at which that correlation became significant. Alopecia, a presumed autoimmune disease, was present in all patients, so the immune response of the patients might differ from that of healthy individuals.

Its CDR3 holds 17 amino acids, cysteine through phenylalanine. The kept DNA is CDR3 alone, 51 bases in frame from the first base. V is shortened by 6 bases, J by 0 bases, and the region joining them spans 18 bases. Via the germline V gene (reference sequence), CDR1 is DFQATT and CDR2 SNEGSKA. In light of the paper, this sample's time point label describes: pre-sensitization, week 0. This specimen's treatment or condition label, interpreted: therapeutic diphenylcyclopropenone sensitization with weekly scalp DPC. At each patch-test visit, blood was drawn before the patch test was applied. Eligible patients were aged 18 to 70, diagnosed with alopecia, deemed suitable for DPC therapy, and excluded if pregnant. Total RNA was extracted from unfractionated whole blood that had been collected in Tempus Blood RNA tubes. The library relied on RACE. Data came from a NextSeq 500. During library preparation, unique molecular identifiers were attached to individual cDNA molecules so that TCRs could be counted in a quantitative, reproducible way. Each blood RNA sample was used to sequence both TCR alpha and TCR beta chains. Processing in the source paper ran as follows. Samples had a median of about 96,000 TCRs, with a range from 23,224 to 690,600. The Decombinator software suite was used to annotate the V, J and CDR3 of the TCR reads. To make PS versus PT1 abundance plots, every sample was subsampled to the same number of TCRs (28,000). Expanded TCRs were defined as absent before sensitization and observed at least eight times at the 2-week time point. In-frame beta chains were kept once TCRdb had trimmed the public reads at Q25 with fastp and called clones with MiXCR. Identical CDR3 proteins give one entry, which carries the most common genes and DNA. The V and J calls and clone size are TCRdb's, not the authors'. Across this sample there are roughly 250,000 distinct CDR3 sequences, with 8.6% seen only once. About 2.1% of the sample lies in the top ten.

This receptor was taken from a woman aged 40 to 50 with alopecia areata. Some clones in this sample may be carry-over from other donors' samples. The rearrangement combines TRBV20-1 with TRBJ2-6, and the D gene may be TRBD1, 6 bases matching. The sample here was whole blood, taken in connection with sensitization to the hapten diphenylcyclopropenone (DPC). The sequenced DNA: TGCAGTGCCCCCACACGGACAGCCAGCTCTGGGGCCAACGTCCTGACTTTC. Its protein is CSAPTRTASSGANVLTF.